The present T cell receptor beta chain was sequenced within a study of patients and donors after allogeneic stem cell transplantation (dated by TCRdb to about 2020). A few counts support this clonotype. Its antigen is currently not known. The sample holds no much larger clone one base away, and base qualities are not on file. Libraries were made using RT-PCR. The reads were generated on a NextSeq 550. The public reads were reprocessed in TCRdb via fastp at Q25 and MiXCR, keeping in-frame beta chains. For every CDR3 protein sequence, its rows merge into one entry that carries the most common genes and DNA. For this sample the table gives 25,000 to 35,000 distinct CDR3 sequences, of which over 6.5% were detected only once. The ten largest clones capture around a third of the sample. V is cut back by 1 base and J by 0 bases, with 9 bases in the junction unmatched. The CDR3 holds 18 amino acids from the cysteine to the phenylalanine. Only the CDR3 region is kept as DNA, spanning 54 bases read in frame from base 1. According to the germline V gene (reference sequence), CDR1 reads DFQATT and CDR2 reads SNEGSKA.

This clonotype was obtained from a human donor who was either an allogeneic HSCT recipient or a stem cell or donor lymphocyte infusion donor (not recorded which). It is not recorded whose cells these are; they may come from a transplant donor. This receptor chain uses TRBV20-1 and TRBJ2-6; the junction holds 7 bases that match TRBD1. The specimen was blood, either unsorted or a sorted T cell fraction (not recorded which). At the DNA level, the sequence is TGCAGTGCTAGAGCTCCGACAGGGTTAAGCTCTGGGGCCAACGTCCTGACTTTC. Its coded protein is CSARAPTGLSSGANVLTF.